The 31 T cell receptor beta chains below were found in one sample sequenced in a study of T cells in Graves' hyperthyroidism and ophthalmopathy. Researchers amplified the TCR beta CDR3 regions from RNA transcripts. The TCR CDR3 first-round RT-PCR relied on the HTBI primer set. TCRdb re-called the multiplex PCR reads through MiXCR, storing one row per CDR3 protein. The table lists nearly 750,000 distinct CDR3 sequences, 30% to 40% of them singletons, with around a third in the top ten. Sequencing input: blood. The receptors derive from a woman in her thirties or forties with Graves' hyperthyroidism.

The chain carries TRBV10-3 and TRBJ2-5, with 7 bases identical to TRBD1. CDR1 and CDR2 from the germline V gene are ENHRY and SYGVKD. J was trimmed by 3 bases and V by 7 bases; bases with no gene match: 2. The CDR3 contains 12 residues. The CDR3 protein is CAINGQEETQYF. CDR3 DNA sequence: TGTGCCATCAATGGACAGGAAGAGACCCAGTACTTC.

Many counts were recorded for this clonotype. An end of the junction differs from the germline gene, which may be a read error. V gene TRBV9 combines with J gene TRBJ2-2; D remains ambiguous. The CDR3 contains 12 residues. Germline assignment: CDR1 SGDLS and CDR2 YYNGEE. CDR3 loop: CTSSKNTGELFF. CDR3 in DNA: TGTACCAGCAGCAAAAACACCGGGGAGCTGTTTTTT.

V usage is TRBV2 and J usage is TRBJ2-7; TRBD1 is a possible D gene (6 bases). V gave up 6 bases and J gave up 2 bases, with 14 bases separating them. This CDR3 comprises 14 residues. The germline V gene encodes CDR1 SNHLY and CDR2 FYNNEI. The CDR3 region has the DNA TGTGCCAGCAGACCCGGGACATCCGCCTACGAGCAGTACTTC. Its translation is CASRPGTSAYEQYF.

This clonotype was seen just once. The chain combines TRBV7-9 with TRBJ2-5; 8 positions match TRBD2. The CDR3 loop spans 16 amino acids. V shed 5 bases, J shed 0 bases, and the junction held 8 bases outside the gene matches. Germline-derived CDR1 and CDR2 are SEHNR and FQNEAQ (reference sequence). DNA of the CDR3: TGTGCCAGCAGCGGAAATCGGGGGGGGAACCAAGAGACCCAGTACTTC. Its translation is CASSGNRGGNQETQYF.

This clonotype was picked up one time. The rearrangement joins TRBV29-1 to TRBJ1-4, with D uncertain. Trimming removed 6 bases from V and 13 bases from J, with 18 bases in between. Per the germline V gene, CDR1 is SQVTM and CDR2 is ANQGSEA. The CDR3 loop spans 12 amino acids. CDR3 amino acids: CSVRADSEGLFF. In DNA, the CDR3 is TGCAGCGTCCGCGCAGATTCTGAAGGACTGTTTTTT.

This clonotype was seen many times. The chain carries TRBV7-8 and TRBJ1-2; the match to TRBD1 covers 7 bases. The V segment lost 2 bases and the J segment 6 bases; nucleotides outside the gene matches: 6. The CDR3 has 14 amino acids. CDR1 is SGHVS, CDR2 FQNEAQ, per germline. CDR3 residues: CASSLIGQGDGYTF. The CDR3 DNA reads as TGTGCCAGCAGCTTAATCGGGCAGGGGGATGGCTACACCTTC.

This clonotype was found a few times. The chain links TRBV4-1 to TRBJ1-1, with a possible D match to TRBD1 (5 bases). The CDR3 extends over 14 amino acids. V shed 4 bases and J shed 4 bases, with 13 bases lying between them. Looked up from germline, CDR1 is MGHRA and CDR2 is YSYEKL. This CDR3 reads CASSPGARGTEAFF. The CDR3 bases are TGCGCCAGCAGCCCCGGGGCGAGAGGCACTGAAGCTTTCTTT.

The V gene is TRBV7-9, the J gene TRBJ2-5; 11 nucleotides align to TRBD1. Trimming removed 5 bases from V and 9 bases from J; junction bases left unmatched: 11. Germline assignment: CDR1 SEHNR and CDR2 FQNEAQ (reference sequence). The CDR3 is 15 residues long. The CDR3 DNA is TGTGCCAGCAGCCCCGGGACAGGGGGTGTGGAGCCCCAGTACTTC. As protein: CASSPGTGGVEPQYF.

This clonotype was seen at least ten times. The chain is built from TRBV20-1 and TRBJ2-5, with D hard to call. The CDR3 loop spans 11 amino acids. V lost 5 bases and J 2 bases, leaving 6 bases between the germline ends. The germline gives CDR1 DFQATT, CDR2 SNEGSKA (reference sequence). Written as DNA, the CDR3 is TGCAGTGCTCAGTTACAAGAGACCCAGTACTTC. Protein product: CSAQLQETQYF.

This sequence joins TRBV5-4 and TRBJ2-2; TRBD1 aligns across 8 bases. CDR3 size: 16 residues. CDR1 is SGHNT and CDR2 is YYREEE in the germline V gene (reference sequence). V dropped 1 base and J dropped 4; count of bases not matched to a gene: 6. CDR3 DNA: TGTGCCAGCAGCTTGCCCGGACAGGGCGCCACCGGGGAGCTGTTTTTT. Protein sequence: CASSLPGQGATGELFF.

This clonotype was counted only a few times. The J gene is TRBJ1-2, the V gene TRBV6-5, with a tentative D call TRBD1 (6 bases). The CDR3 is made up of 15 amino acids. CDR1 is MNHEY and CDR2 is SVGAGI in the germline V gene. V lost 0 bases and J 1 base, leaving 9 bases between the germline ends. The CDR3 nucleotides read TGTGCCAGCAGTTACTCGACAGGAATTAACTATGGCTACACCTTC. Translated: CASSYSTGINYGYTF.

The CDR3 reads CASSQLPAQGLWEKLFF. The CDR3, as DNA: TGCGCCAGCAGCCAACTCCCTGCGCAGGGGTTGTGGGAAAAACTGTTTTTT. The chain has TRBV4-1 and TRBJ1-4; D is possibly TRBD1 (6 bases). Germline V gives CDR1 MGHRA, CDR2 YSYEKL. The CDR3 is made up of 17 amino acids. V lost 2 bases to trimming and J lost 8 bases, with 21 bases between them.

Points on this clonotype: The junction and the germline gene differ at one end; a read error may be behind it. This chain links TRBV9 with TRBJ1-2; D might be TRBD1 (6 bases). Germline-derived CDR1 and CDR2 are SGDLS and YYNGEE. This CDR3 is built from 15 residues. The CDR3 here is CASSVDGQLPYGCTF. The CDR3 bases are TGTGCCAGCAGCGTAGATGGACAGCTTCCCTATGGCTGCACCTTC.

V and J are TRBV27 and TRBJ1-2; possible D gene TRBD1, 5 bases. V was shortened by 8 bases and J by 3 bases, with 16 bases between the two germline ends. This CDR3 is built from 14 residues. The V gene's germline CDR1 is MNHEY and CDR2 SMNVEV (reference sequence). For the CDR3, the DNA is TGTGCCAGCCACGACAGATCAAACTACTATGGCTACACCTTC. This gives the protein CASHDRSNYYGYTF.

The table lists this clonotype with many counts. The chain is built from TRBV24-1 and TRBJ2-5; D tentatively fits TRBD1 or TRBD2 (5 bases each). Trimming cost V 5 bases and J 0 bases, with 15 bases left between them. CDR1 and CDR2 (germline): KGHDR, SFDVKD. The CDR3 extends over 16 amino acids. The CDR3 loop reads CATSAPWGSYQETQYF. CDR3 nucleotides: TGTGCCACCAGTGCCCCGTGGGGGTCGTACCAAGAGACCCAGTACTTC.

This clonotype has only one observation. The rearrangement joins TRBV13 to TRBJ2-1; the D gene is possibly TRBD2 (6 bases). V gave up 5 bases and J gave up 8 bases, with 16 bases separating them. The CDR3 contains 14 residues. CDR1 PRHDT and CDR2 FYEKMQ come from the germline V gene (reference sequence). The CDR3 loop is CASSANRGGDEQFF. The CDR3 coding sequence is TGTGCCAGCAGCGCAAACCGAGGAGGGGATGAGCAGTTCTTC.

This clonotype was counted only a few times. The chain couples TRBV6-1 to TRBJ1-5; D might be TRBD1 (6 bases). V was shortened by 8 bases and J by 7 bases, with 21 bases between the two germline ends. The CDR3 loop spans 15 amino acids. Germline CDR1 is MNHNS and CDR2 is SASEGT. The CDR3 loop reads CASERQDGYEQPQHF. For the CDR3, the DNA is TGTGCCAGCGAGAGACAGGACGGGTACGAGCAGCCCCAGCATTTT.

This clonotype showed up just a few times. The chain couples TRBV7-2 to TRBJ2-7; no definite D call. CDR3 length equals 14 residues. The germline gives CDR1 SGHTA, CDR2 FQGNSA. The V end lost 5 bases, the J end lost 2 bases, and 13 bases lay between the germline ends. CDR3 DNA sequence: TGTGCCAGCAGCGTACAGCGAAATACCTACGAGCAGTACTTC. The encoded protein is CASSVQRNTYEQYF.

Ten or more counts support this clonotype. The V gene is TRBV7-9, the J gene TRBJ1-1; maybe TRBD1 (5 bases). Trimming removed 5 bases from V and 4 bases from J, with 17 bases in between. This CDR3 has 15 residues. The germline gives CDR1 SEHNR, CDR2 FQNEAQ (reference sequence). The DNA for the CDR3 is TGTGCCAGCAGCCCCCGTGACAGAAGGGCCACTGAAGCTTTCTTT. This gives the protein CASSPRDRRATEAFF.

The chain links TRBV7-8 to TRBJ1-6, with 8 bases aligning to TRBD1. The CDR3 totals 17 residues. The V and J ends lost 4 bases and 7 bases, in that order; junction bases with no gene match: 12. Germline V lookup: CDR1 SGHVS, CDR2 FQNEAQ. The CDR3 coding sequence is TGTGCCAGCAGCTGGGGACAGGCGGAAAAGTCAAATTCACCCCTCCACTTT. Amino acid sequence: CASSWGQAEKSNSPLHF.

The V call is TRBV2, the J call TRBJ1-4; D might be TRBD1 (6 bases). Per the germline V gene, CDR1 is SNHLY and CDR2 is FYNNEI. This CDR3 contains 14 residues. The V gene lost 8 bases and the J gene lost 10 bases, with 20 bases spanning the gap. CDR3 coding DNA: TGTGCCAGCCGAGAGGGATCGGGGGCCAGAAAACTGTTTTTT. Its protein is CASREGSGARKLFF.

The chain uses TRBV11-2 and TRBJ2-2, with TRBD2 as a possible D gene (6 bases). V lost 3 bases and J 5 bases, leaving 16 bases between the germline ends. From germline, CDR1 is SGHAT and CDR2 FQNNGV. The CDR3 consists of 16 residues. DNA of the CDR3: TGTGCCAGCAGCTTCTCCTTCGGGGAGGTTACCGGGGAGCTGTTTTTT. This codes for CASSFSFGEVTGELFF. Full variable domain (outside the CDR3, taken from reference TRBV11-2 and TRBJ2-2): EAGVAQSPRYKIIEKRQSVAFWCNPISGHATLYWYQQILGQGPKLLIQFQNNGVVDDSQLPKDRFSAERLKGVDSTLKIQPAKLEDSAVYLCASSFSFGEVTGELFFGEGSRLTVL.

The CDR3 DNA reads as TGTGCCATCAGGGGACAGGGGGTTGAGGAGCAGTTCTTC. It encodes CAIRGQGVEEQFF. The V and J genes are TRBV10-3 and TRBJ2-5, with 11 bases fitting TRBD1. The DNA end lines up better with TRBJ2-1; the J call may be wrong. The CDR3 loop spans 13 amino acids. Per germline, CDR1 ENHRY and CDR2 SYGVKD.

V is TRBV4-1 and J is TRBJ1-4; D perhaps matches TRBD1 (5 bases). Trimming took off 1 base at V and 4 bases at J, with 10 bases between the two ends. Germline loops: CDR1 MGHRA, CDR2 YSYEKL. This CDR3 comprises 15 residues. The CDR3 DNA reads TGCGCCAGCAGCCAAGGAGGGGCCGGTAATGAAAAACTGTTTTTT. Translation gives CASSQGGAGNEKLFF.

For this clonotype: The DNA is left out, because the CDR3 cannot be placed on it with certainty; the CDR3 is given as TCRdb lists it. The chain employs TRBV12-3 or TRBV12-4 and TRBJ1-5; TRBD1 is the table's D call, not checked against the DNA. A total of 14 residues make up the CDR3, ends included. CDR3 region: CASSSSGTGQPQHF.

CDR3 DNA: TGTGCCACCAGTGAGCTGGGAAACACCATATATTTT. Its translation: CATSELGNTIYF. The gene calls are TRBV24-1 and TRBJ1-3; D unresolved. V shed 4 bases and J shed 4 bases, with 4 bases lying between them. CDR3 length: 12 amino acids. Per the germline V gene, CDR1 is KGHDR and CDR2 is SFDVKD.

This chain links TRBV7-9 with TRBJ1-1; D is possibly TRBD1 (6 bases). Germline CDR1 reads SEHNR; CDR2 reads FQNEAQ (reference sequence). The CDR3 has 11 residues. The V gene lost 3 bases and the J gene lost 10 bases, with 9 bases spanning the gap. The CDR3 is CASSLGARAFF. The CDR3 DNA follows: TGTGCCAGCAGCTTGGGGGCTCGAGCTTTCTTT.

The CDR3 loop reads CASRPGQGAGYTF. Here the CDR3 DNA reads TGTGCCAGCAGACCGGGACAGGGTGCCGGCTACACCTTC. This rearrangement joins TRBV12-3 or TRBV12-4 to TRBJ1-2; 9 nucleotides match TRBD1. V lost 6 bases, J lost 8 bases, and 7 bases stayed unmatched. This CDR3 contains 13 residues.

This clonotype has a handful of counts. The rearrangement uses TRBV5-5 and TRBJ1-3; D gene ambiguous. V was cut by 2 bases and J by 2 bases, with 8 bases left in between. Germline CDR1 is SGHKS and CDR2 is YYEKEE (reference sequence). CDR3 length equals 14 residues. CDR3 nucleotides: TGTGCCAGCAGCTTAGTTGCCACTGGAAACACCATATATTTT. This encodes CASSLVATGNTIYF.

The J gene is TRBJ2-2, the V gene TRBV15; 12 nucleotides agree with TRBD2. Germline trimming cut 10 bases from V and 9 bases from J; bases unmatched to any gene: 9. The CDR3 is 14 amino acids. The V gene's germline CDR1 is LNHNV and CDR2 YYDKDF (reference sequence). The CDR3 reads CAMSSTSGSWELFF. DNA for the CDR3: TGTGCCATGAGCTCGACTAGCGGGAGCTGGGAGCTGTTTTTT. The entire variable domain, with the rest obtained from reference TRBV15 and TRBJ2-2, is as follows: DAMVIQNPRYQVTQFGKPVTLSCSQTLNHNVMYWYQQKSSQAPKLLFHYYDKDFNNEADTPDNFQSRRPNTSFCFLDIRSPGLGDTAMYLCAMSSTSGSWELFFGEGSRLTVL.

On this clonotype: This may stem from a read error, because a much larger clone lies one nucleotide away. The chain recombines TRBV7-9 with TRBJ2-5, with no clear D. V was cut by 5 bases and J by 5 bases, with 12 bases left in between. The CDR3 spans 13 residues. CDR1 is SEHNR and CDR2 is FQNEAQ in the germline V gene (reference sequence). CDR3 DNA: TGTGCCAGCAGCCCCATGGGGAAGGAGACCCAGTACTTC. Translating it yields CASSPMGKETQYF.